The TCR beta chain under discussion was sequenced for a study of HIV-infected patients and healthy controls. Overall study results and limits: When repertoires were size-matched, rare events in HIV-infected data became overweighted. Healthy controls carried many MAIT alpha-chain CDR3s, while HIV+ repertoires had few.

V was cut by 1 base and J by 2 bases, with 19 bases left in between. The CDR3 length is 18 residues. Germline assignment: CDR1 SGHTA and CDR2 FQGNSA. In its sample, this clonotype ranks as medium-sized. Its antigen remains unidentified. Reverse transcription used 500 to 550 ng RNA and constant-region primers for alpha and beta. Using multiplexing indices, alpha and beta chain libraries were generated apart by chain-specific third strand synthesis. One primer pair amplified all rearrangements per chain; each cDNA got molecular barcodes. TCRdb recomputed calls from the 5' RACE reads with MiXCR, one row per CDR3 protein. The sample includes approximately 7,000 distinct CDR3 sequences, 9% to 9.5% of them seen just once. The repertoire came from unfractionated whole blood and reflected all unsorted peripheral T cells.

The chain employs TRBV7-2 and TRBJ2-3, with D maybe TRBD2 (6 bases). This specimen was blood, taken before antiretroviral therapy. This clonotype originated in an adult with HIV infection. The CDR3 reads CASSLEVGGVGNTDTQYF. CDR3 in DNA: TGTGCCAGCAGCTTAGAGGTCGGCGGGGTCGGGAACACAGATACGCAGTATTTT.